This TCR beta chain was sequenced in a study of T-cell memory formation after mild COVID-19. Study information: Clustering of TCRs was largely donor specific.

Constant-segment primers were used for 5'RACE, and the resulting TCR alpha and TCR beta cDNA libraries carried sample barcodes and UMIs. TCRdb reprocessed the 5' RACE reads via MiXCR and lists one record per CDR3 protein. The repertoire holds around 510,000 distinct CDR3 sequences, with roughly a fifth as singletons. In this sample, this clonotype turned up a few times. Its cognate antigen is unknown. General observations from the study: The study detected some responding clones in pre-infection memory, suggesting cross-reactive memory joined. Clones that contracted clustered mainly in CM and EM if CD4+ and in EMRA if CD8+.

The TCR was taken from an adult woman who had mild COVID-19 (a few samples of this study predate the infection). Cell type and time point are not known. The sequencing input was PBMCs or a T cell subset sorted from them (not recorded which).

As DNA, the CDR3 is TGTGCCAGCAGTGTGACTAGCCGTGAGCAGTTCTTC. Its protein is CASSVTSREQFF. This chain links TRBV12-3 or TRBV12-4 with TRBJ2-1; 7 bases line up with TRBD2. The V segment lost 5 bases and the J segment 9 bases; nucleotides outside the gene matches: 4. CDR3 length equals 12 residues.